The 19 T cell receptor beta chains below were found in one sample sequenced in a study of T cell changes during pregnancy in multiple sclerosis (dated by TCRdb to between 2018 and 2021). Libraries were prepared through the immunoSEQ multiplex PCR assay. TCRdb took this table from immuneACCESS and kept in-frame rearrangements with V and J called. Such tables lack part of the clones; where checked against another copy, unresolved V genes explain under half of the gap, and the rest is unexplained. Within this sample are 25,000 to 30,000 clones, with around 90% of them counted one time only. The top ten hold roughly 0.6% of the sample. The specimen comprised CD4+ T cells from peripheral blood mononuclear cells, sampled in the first trimester of pregnancy. These receptors came from a female donor in good health, enrolled as a control in a pregnancy study.

The V gene is TRBV19, the J gene TRBJ2-7, with TRBD1 identical over 10 bases. The CDR3 runs 18 residues. Looked up from germline, CDR1 is LNHDA and CDR2 is SQIVND (reference sequence). V shed 11 bases and J 3 bases; nucleotides not matched to a gene: 22. CDR3 protein: CAGSPLSVHGTGDYEQYF. DNA for the CDR3: TGTGCCGGATCCCCACTTTCCGTTCACGGGACAGGGGACTACGAGCAGTACTTC.

The sample holds one count of this clone. CDR3 loop: CASSGKTSEIYNEQFF. The DNA for the CDR3 is TGTGCCAGCAGCGGAAAAACTAGCGAGATCTACAATGAGCAGTTCTTC. The J gene is TRBJ2-1, the V gene TRBV9; 7 bases line up with TRBD2. CDR3 length: 16 amino acids. Losses at the gene ends were 3 bases for V and 3 bases for J; bases not matched to a gene: 9. Germline values: CDR1 SGDLS, CDR2 YYNGEE.

The chain links TRBV7-2 to TRBJ2-7; D is possibly TRBD2 (7 bases). This CDR3 region has 13 residues. The germline gives CDR1 SGHTA, CDR2 FQGNSA. V lost 1 base to trimming and J lost 7 bases, with 11 bases between them. CDR3 protein: CASSLVGGGEQYF. In DNA, the CDR3 is TGTGCCAGCAGCTTAGTAGGGGGGGGAGAGCAGTACTTC.

This rearrangement joins TRBV21-1 to TRBJ2-7; the table's D call, TRBD1, was not checked against the DNA. TRBV21-1 is recorded as a pseudogene. This CDR3 contains 17 residues. The CDR3 sequence is CASSKANPGQGALEQYF. Here the CDR3 DNA reads TGTGCCAGCAGCAAGGCAAACCCGGGACAGGGGGCTCTCGAGCAGTACTTC.

This chain uses TRBV4-3 with TRBJ1-6, with 8 positions matching TRBD1. The CDR3 extends over 15 amino acids. The germline CDR1 and CDR2 sequences are LGHNA and YSLEER. Trimming removed 3 bases from V and 5 bases from J; junction bases left unmatched: 3. The CDR3 DNA follows: TGCGCCAGCAGCCACCTACAGGGGGATAATTCACCCCTCCACTTT. Translated, it gives CASSHLQGDNSPLHF.

This clone has a single count. V gene TRBV25-1 combines with J gene TRBJ2-5, with D possibly TRBD2 on 5 matching bases. CDR3 length: 15 amino acids. V lost 3 bases to trimming and J lost 1 base, with 12 bases between them. Germline assignment: CDR1 MGHDK and CDR2 SYGVNS. The chain's CDR3 is CASSDPSRGQETQYF. The CDR3 nucleotides are TGTGCCAGCAGTGACCCTAGCCGGGGCCAAGAGACCCAGTACTTC.

Written as DNA, the CDR3 is TGTGCCAGCAGTGAAACTAGCGGGTTAGCCTACGAGCAGTACTTC. Residues: CASSETSGLAYEQYF. The chain is built from TRBV27 and TRBJ2-7; TRBD2 matches at 9 bases. This CDR3 comprises 15 residues. V lost 5 bases and J lost 2; bases outside the gene matches: 7. Germline V lookup: CDR1 MNHEY, CDR2 SMNVEV (reference sequence).

This chain joins TRBV5-1 and TRBJ2-3; 12 positions match TRBD2. J gave up 4 bases and V 1 base, and 1 base lay outside the gene matches. The CDR3 spans 15 residues. CDR1 is SGHRS and CDR2 is YFSETQ in the germline V gene. The CDR3 region is CASSLRTSGADTQYF. The CDR3, as DNA: TGCGCCAGCAGCTTGCGGACTAGCGGGGCAGATACGCAGTATTTT. Supplemented by reference TRBV5-1 and TRBJ2-3, the full variable domain reads KAGVTQTPRYLIKTRGQQVTLSCSPISGHRSVSWYQQTPGQGLQFLFEYFSETQRNKGNFPGRFSGRQFSNSRSEMNVSTLELGDSALYLCASSLRTSGADTQYFGPGTRLTVL.

The rearrangement uses TRBV7-6 and TRBJ2-7; TRBD2 might be the D (6 bases). Trimming took off 5 bases at V and 3 bases at J, with 14 bases between the two ends. Germline V CDR1 and CDR2: SGHVS, FNYEAQ. The CDR3 is 14 amino acids. For the CDR3, the DNA is TGTGCCAGCAGCCCCGGGACTGCAGGCTACGAGCAGTACTTC. This codes for CASSPGTAGYEQYF.

The gene calls are TRBV28 and TRBJ1-1, with D perhaps matching TRBD1 (6 bases). The CDR3 consists of 13 residues. Germline CDR1 and CDR2: MDHEN and SYDVKM. The V and J ends lost 6 bases and 1 base respectively, with 9 bases between them. CDR3 sequence: CASRKQGNTEAFF. CDR3 in DNA: TGTGCCAGCAGGAAACAGGGGAACACTGAAGCTTTCTTT.

V is TRBV9 and J is TRBJ2-3; D gene unclear. The V end lost 0 bases, the J end lost 6 bases, and 14 bases lay between the germline ends. Per the germline V gene, CDR1 is SGDLS and CDR2 is YYNGEE. The CDR3 is 15 residues long. The CDR3: CASSVDGRSGDTQYF. The DNA for the CDR3 is TGTGCCAGCAGCGTAGATGGTAGGAGTGGGGATACGCAGTATTTT.

The chain has TRBV5-1 and TRBJ2-3; 13 nucleotides line up with TRBD2. CDR3 length: 16 amino acids. Per the germline V gene, CDR1 is SGHRS and CDR2 is YFSETQ. V trimming: 3 bases; J trimming: 3 bases; junction bases outside the gene matches: 4. This CDR3 reads CASSSLLAGGTDTQYF. For the CDR3, the DNA is TGCGCCAGCAGCTCCTTACTAGCGGGGGGGACAGATACGCAGTATTTT.

The genes are TRBV14 and TRBJ2-1, with 8 bases aligning to TRBD2. V lost 8 bases and J lost 5; bases outside the gene matches: 11. Germline CDR1 SGHDN, CDR2 FVKESK. CDR3 length: 15 residues. CDR3 DNA sequence: TGTGCCAGCGGACGATTAACGGGGGGGCACAATGAGCAGTTCTTC. Translated: CASGRLTGGHNEQFF.

The chain carries TRBV11-2 and TRBJ2-2, with TRBD1 matching 7 bases. V gave up 5 bases and J gave up 2 bases; unmatched junction bases: 5. Per germline, CDR1 SGHAT and CDR2 FQNNGV. This CDR3 region has 15 residues. The CDR3 DNA is TGTGCCAGCAGCCCCGACAGGGTTAACACCGGGGAGCTGTTTTTT. Translation gives CASSPDRVNTGELFF.

In this sample, this clone turned up a few times. The chain carries TRBV4-3 and TRBJ2-5; 14 bases match TRBD2. The CDR3 loop spans 17 amino acids. Trimming at V came to 0 bases and at J to 2 bases, leaving 2 bases not matched to a gene. Germline CDR1 reads LGHNA; CDR2 reads YSLEER. The CDR3 loop is CASSQDWTSGGQETQYF. The DNA of the CDR3 is TGCGCCAGCAGCCAAGATTGGACTAGCGGGGGGCAAGAGACCCAGTACTTC.

The CDR3 DNA reads as TGTGCCAGCTCCCGGACAGCCCAGTACTTC. It yields the protein CASSRTAQYF. The chain has TRBV28 and TRBJ2-7; the D gene is possibly TRBD1 (6 bases). The CDR3 contains 10 residues. V was cut by 8 bases and J by 10 bases, with 12 bases left in between. Germline V gene data show CDR1 as MDHEN and CDR2 as SYDVKM. The full variable domain, in which reference TRBV28 and TRBJ2-7 provide the parts outside the CDR3, is DVKVTQSSRYLVKRTGEKVFLECVQDMDHENMFWYRQDPGLGLRLIYFSYDVKMKEKGDIPEGYSVSREKKERFSLILESASTNQTSMYLCASSRTAQYFGPGTRLTVT.

The rearrangement joins TRBV5-1 to TRBJ2-6; maybe TRBD1 (5 bases). Germline lookup yields CDR1 SGHRS and CDR2 YFSETQ. The CDR3 is 18 residues long. Trimming removed 4 bases at V and 0 bases at J, with 17 bases between. The CDR3 is CASSPASTAVSGANVLTF. For the CDR3, the DNA is TGCGCCAGCAGCCCAGCATCGACAGCAGTCTCTGGGGCCAACGTCCTGACTTTC.

CDR3 amino acids: CARTPGLAGEQYF. The CDR3 coding sequence is TGTGCCCGTACCCCGGGACTAGCGGGGGAGCAGTACTTC. The gene calls are TRBV30 and TRBJ2-7; 13 nucleotides align to TRBD2. The CDR3 is 13 amino acids. V shed 8 bases, J shed 7 bases, and the junction held 8 bases outside the gene matches. Germline CDR1 is GTSNPN and CDR2 is SVGIG (reference sequence).

This clone was recorded a few times. The chain combines TRBV6-5 with TRBJ1-2, with TRBD1 as a possible D gene (6 bases). This CDR3 has 14 amino acids. CDR1 is MNHEY and CDR2 is SVGAGI in the germline V gene. The V end was cut by 0 bases, the J end by 6 bases, with 11 bases between. The CDR3 DNA follows: TGTGCCAGCAGTTACTCGAACAGGGTACATGGCTACACCTTC. Translating it yields CASSYSNRVHGYTF.